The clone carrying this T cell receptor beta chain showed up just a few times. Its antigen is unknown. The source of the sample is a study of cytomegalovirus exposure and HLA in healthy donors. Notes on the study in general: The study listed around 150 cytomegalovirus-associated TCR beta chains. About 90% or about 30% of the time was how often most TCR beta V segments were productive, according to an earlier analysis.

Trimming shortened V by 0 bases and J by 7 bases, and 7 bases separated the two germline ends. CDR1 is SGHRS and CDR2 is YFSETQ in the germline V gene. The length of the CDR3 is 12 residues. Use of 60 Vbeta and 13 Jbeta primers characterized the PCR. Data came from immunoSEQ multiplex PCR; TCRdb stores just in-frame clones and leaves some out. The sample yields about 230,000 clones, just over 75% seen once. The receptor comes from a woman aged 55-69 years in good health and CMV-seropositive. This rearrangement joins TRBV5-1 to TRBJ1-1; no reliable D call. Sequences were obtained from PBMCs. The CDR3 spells CASSLDQIEAFF. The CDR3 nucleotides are TGCGCCAGCAGCTTGGATCAGATTGAAGCTTTCTTT.